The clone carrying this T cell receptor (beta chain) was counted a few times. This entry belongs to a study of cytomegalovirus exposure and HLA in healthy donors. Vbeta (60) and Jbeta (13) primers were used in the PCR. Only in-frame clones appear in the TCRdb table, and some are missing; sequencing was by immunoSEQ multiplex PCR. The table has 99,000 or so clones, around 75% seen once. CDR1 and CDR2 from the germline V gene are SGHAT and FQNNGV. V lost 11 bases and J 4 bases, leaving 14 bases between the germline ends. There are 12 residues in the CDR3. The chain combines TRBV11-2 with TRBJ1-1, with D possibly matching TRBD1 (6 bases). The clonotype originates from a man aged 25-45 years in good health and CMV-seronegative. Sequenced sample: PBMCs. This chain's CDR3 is CASGTGSTEAFF. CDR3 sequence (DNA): TGTGCCTCGGGAACAGGGAGCACTGAAGCTTTCTTT.